What follows describes a single T cell receptor beta chain. Its target is unknown. The sample is drawn from a study of T cell responses to AZD1222 COVID-19 vaccine. Study-wide results and caveats: Sampling that yielded the repertoires occurred only after the peak T cell response.

Data came from immunoSEQ multiplex PCR; TCRdb stores just in-frame clones and leaves some out. Among approximately 28,000 clones listed, approximately 90% were seen once. The V and J ends lost 3 bases and 4 bases, in that order; junction bases with no gene match: 9. The germline CDR1 and CDR2 sequences are SGDLS and YYNGEE. This CDR3 is built from 15 residues. This specimen was peripheral blood, taken 28 days after the second AZD1222 dose. This clonotype was sampled from an adult who received the AZD1222 COVID-19 vaccine. The chain joins TRBV9 to TRBJ1-2; 7 nucleotides match TRBD1. CDR3 in amino acids: CASSAGEGQPYGYTF. CDR3 nucleotides: TGTGCCAGCAGCGCTGGGGAGGGACAGCCCTATGGCTACACCTTC.